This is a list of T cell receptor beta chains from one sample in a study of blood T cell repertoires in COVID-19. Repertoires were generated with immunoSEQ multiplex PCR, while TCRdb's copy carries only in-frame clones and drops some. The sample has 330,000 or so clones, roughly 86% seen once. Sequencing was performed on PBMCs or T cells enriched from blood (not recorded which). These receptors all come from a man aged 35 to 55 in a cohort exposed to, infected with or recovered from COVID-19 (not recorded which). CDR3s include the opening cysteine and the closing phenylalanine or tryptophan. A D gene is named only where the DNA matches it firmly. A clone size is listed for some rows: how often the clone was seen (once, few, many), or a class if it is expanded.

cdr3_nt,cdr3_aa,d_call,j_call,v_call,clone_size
TGTGCCAGCAGTGACCAGGGGGCGCCCGGGGAGCTGTTTTTT,CASSDQGAPGELFF,TRBD1,TRBJ2-2,TRBV2,-
TGTGCCAGCAGCTTGTCGGCTAGCGAAGATACGCAGTATTTT,CASSLSASEDTQYF,-,TRBJ2-3,TRBV5-5,-
TGTGCCAGCGGAAAAACCGCTTGGACAGAAGAGACCCAGTACTTC,CASGKTAWTEETQYF,-,TRBJ2-5,TRBV5-5,-
TGTGCCAGTATGGCAGTATGGGGAGGCACTGAAGCTTTCTTT,CASMAVWGGTEAFF,-,TRBJ1-1,TRBV19,-
TGCAGTGCTAGTACAGGGGTGGCCTATGGCTACACCTTC,CSASTGVAYGYTF,TRBD1,TRBJ1-2,TRBV20-1,-
TGCGCCAGCTCAGGGGAAGGTATGTACGAGCAGTACTTC,CASSGEGMYEQYF,-,TRBJ2-7,TRBV5-1,-
TGTGCCAGCAGCGCCCGGACTAGCGTGGCTACGCAGTATTTT,CASSARTSVATQYF,-,TRBJ2-3,TRBV21-1,-
TGTGCCAGTACCCCCGCGGACAGGGCCGGGACTGAAGCTTTCTTT,CASTPADRAGTEAFF,TRBD1,TRBJ1-1,TRBV19,once
TGTGCCAGCAGTTCAGGAACTACAGATACGCAGTATTTT,CASSSGTTDTQYF,-,TRBJ2-3,TRBV27,-
TGCGCCAGCAGTGACCGGACAGGGAAAATGAACACTGAAGCTTTCTTT,CASSDRTGKMNTEAFF,TRBD1,TRBJ1-1,TRBV10-1,-
TGTGCCAGTAGCTGGGACAGGGGATCTGGGGCCAACGTCCTGACTTTC,CASSWDRGSGANVLTF,TRBD1,TRBJ2-6,TRBV19,-
TGTGCCAGCAGCCGACTAGCGGGAGGCTTCTACAATGAGCAGTTCTTC,CASSRLAGGFYNEQFF,TRBD2,TRBJ2-1,TRBV2,-
TGTGCCAGCAAGGGACAGGGATCTGGAAACACCATATATTTT,CASKGQGSGNTIYF,TRBD1,TRBJ1-3,TRBV28,-
TGTGCCAGTAGTATTCAGGGTTCGGGCAATCAGCCCCAGCATTTT,CASSIQGSGNQPQHF,-,TRBJ1-5,TRBV19,-
TGTGCCAGCAGTGTCGACTCCTCTGGAGACTATGGCTACACCTTC,CASSVDSSGDYGYTF,-,TRBJ1-2,TRBV28,once
TGTGCCAGCAGCAGGGGCGGGAGACACTCCTACGAGCAGTACTTC,CASSRGGRHSYEQYF,-,TRBJ2-7,TRBV21-1,-
TGTGCCAGCAGCCAAGACAGGGGGCAAGGTGGCTACACCTTC,CASSQDRGQGGYTF,TRBD1,TRBJ1-2,TRBV14,-
TGTGCCAGCATCCCCCCGGGGCGGGGGGGAACTGAAGCTTTCTTT,CASIPPGRGGTEAFF,-,TRBJ1-1,TRBV7-9,-
TGTGCCAGCAGTCCTAACAGGGGGCGTAATTCACCCCTCCACTTT,CASSPNRGRNSPLHF,TRBD1,TRBJ1-6,TRBV7-6,once
TGTGCCAGCAGTGACATGACTAGCGGGGGCACAGATACGCAGTATTTT,CASSDMTSGGTDTQYF,TRBD2,TRBJ2-3,TRBV25-1,-
TGTGCCTGGAGTGTAATGACTGAAAACGATGAGCAGTTCTTC,CAWSVMTENDEQFF,-,TRBJ2-1,TRBV30,-
TGTGCCAGCAGTCCCCGACTAGCGGGAACCTACAATGAGCAGTTCTTC,CASSPRLAGTYNEQFF,TRBD2,TRBJ2-1,TRBV27,-
TGTGCCAGCAGGGGGGGCGGGAGGAACACAGATACGCAGTATTTT,CASRGGGRNTDTQYF,TRBD2,TRBJ2-3,TRBV2,-
TGCGCCAGCAGCCCCGGACAGTTTATCGCGAACACCGGGGAGCTGTTTTTT,CASSPGQFIANTGELFF,-,TRBJ2-2,TRBV5-1,few
TGTGCCAGCAGCTTATCCGGACCAGGGGGTTATGAGTCGCGCGGCTACACCTTC,CASSLSGPGGYESRGYTF,TRBD1,TRBJ1-2,TRBV11-3,-
TGTGCCAGCAGCTTGACAGCTCGGACTAGAACAGATACGCAGTATTTT,CASSLTARTRTDTQYF,TRBD2,TRBJ2-3,TRBV5-4,few
TGTGCCAGCAGCTTGGGGTACTCGGGCAATGAGCAGTTCTTC,CASSLGYSGNEQFF,-,TRBJ2-1,TRBV5-6,-
TGTGCCAGTAACCGGGACATGCTGGGGTACGAGCAGTACTTC,CASNRDMLGYEQYF,-,TRBJ2-7,TRBV7-9,-
TGTGCCAGCAGTTTTTCTTCCCTGAATCAGCCCCAGCATTTT,CASSFSSLNQPQHF,-,TRBJ1-5,TRBV27,-
TGCAGCGTTGCCCGGGACAGCTACGAGCAGTACTTC,CSVARDSYEQYF,TRBD1,TRBJ2-7,TRBV29-1,-
TGTGCCAGCAGCTTAGATAGGGGCTATGAGCAGTTCTTC,CASSLDRGYEQFF,-,TRBJ2-1,TRBV11-2,-